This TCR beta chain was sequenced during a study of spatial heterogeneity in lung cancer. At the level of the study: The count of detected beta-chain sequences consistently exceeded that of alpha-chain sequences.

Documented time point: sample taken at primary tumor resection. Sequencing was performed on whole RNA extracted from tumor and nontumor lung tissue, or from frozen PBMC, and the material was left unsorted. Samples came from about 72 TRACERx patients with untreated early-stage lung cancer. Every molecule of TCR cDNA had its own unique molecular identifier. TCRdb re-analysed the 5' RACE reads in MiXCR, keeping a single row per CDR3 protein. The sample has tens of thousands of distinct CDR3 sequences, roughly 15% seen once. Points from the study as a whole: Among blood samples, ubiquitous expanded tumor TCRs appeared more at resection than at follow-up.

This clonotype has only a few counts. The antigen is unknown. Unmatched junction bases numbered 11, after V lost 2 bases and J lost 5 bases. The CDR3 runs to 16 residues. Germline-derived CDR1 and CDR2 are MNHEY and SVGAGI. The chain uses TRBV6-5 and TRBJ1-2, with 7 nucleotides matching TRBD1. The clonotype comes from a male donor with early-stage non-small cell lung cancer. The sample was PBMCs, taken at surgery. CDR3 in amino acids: CASSYTRRGGEYGYTF. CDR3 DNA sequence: TGTGCCAGCAGTTACACAAGAAGAGGGGGCGAATATGGCTACACCTTC.